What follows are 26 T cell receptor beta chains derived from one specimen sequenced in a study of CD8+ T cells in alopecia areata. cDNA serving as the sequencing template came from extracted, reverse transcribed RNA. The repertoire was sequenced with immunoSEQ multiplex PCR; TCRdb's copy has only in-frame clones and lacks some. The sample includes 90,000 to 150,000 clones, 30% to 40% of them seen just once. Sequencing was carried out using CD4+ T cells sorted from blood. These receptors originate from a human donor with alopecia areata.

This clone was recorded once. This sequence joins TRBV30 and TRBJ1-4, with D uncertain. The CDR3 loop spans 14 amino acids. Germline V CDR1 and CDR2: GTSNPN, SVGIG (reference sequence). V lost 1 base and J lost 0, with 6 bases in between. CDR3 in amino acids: CAWSGWATNEKLFF. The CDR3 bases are TGTGCCTGGAGTGGTTGGGCAACTAATGAAAAACTGTTTTTT.

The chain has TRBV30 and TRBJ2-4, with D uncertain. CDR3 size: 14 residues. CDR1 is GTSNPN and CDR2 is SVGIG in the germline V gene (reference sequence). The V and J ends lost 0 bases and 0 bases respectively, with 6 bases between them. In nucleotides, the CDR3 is TGTGCCTGGAGTGTATGGTTAGCCAAAAACATTCAGTACTTC. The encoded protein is CAWSVWLAKNIQYF.

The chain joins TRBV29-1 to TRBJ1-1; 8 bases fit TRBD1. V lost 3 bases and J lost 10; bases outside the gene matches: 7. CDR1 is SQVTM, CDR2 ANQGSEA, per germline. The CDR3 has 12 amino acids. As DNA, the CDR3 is TGCAGCGTTGAGGACAGGGCAAACGGAGCTTTCTTT. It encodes CSVEDRANGAFF.

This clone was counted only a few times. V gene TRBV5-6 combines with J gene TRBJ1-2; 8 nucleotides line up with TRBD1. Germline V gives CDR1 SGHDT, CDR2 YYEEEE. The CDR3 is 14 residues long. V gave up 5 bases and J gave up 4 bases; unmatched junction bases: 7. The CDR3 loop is CASRSGQGRYGYTF. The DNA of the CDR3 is TGTGCCAGCAGGTCTGGACAGGGTCGCTATGGCTACACCTTC. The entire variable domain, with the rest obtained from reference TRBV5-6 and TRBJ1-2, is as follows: DAGVTQSPTHLIKTRGQQVTLRCSPKSGHDTVSWYQQALGQGPQFIFQYYEEEERQRGNFPDRFSGHQFPNYSSELNVNALLLGDSALYLCASRSGQGRYGYTFGSGTRLTVV.

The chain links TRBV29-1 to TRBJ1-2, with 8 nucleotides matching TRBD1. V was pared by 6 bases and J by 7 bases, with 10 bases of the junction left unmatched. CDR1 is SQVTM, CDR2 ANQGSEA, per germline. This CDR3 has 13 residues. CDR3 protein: CSVERQGHAGYTF. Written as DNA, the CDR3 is TGCAGCGTGGAAAGACAGGGGCATGCTGGCTACACCTTC.

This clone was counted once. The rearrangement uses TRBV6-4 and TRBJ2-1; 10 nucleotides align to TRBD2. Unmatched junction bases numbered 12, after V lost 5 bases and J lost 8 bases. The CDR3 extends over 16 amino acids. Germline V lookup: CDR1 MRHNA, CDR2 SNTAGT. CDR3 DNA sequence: TGTGCCAGCAGTCCCGGGACTAGCGTTATGAGGTATGAGCAGTTCTTC. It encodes CASSPGTSVMRYEQFF.

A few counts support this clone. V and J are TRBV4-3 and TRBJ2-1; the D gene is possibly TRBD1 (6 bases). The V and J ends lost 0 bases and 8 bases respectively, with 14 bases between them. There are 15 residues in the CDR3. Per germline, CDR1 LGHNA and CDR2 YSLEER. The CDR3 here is CASSQDPTGRYEQFF. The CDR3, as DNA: TGCGCCAGCAGCCAAGATCCTACAGGGAGATATGAGCAGTTCTTC.

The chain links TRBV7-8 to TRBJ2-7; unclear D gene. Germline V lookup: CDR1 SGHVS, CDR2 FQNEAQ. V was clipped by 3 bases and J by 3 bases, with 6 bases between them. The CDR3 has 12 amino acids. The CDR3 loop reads CASSLSRYEQYF. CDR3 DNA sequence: TGTGCCAGCAGCTTGTCACGCTACGAGCAGTACTTC.

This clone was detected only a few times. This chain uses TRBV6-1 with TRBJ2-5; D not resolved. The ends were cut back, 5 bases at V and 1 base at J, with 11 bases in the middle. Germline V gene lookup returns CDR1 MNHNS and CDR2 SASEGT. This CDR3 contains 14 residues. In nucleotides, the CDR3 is TGTGCCAGCAGTTGGACGTTTAGCCAAGAGACCCAGTACTTC. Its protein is CASSWTFSQETQYF.

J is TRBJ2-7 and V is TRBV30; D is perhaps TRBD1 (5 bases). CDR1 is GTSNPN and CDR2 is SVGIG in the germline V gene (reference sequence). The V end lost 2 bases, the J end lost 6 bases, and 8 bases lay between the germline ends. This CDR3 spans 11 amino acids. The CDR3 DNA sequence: TGTGCCTGGAGTAAAGGGGTCGAGCAGTACTTC. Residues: CAWSKGVEQYF.

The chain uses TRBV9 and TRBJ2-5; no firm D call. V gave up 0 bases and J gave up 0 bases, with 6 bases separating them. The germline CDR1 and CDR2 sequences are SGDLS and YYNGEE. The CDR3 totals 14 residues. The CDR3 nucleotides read TGTGCCAGCAGCGTAGCCGGAAACCAAGAGACCCAGTACTTC. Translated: CASSVAGNQETQYF.

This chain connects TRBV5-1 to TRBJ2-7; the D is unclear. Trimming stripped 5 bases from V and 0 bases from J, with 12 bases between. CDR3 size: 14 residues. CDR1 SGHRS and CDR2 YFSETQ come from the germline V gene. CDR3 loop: CASRRTEGSYEQYF. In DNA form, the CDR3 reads TGCGCCAGCAGAAGGACGGAAGGCTCCTACGAGCAGTACTTC.

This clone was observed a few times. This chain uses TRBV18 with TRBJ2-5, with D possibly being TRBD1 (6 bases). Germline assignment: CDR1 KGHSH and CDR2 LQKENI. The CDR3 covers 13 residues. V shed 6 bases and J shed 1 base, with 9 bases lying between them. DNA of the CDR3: TGTGCCAGCTCGCCGGACAGCCAAGAGACCCAGTACTTC. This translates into CASSPDSQETQYF. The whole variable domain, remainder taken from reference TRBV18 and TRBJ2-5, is NAGVMQNPRHLVRRRGQEARLRCSPMKGHSHVYWYRQLPEEGLKFMVYLQKENIIDESGMPKERFSAEFPKEGPSILRIQQVVRGDSAAYFCASSPDSQETQYFGPGTRLLVL.

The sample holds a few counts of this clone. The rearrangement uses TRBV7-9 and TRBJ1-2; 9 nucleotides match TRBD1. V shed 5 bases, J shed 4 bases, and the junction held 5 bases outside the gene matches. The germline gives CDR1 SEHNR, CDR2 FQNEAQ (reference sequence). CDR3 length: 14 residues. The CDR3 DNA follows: TGTGCCAGCAGCCAACAGGGGGCGGGCTATGGCTACACCTTC. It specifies CASSQQGAGYGYTF.

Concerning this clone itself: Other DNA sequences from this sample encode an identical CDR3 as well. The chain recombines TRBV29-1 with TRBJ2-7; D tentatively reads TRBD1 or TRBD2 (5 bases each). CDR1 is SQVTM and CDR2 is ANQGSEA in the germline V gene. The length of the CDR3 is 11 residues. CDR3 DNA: TGCAGTGTGGGGGAAGTTGGCGAGCAGTACTTC. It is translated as CSVGEVGEQYF.

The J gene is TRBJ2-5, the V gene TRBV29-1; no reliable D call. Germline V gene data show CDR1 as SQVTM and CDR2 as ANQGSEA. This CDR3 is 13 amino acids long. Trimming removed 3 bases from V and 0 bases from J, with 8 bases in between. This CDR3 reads CSVEGPYQETQYF. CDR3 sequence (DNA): TGCAGCGTTGAGGGCCCGTACCAAGAGACCCAGTACTTC.

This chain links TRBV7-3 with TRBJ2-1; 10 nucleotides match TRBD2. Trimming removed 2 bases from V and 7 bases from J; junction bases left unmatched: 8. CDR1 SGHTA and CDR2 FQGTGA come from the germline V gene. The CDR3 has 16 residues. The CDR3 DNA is TGTGCCAGCAGCTTATTCCCAGCGGGGGGGCCGAATGAGCAGTTCTTC. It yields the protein CASSLFPAGGPNEQFF.

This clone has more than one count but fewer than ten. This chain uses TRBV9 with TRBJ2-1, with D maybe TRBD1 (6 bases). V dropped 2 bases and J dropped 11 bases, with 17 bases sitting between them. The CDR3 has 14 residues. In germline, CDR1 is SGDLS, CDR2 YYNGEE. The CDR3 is CASSVAMGDTQQFF. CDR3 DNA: TGTGCCAGCAGCGTTGCAATGGGGGACACTCAGCAGTTCTTC. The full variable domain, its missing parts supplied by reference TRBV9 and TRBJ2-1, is DSGVTQTPKHLITATGQRVTLRCSPRSGDLSVYWYQQSLDQGLQFLIQYYNGEERAKGNILERFSAQQFPDLHSELNLSSLELGDSALYFCASSVAMGDTQQFFGPGTRLTVL.

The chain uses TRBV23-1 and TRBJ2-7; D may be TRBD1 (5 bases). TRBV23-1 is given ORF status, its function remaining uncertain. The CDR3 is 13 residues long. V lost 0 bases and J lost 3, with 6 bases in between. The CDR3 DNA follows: TGCGCCAGCAGTCAATCCGACAGCTACGAGCAGTACTTC. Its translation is CASSQSDSYEQYF.

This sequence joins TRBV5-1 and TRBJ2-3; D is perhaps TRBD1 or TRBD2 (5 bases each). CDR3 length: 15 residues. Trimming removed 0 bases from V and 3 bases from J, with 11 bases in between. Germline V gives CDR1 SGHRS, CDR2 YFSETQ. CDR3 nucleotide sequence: TGCGCCAGCAGCTTGGCCGTGGGGGAAACAGATACGCAGTATTTT. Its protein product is CASSLAVGETDTQYF.

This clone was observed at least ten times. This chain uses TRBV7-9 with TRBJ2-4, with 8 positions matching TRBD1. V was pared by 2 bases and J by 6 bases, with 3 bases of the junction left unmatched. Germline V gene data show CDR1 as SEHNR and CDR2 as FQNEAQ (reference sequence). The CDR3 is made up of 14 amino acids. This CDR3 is CASSLSQGANIQYF. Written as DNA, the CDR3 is TGTGCCAGCAGCTTATCGCAGGGGGCAAACATTCAGTACTTC. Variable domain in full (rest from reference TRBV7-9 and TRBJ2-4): DTGVSQNPRHKITKRGQNVTFRCDPISEHNRLYWYRQTLGQGPEFLTYFQNEAQLEKSRLLSDRFSAERPKGSFSTLEIQRTEQGDSAMYLCASSLSQGANIQYFGAGTRLSVL.

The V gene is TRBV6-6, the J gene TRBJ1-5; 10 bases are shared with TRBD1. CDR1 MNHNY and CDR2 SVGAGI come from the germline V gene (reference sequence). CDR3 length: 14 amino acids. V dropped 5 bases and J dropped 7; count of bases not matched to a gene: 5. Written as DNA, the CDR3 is TGTGCCAGCAGTCGTGACAGGGGGCTGCAGCCCCAGCATTTT. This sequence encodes CASSRDRGLQPQHF.

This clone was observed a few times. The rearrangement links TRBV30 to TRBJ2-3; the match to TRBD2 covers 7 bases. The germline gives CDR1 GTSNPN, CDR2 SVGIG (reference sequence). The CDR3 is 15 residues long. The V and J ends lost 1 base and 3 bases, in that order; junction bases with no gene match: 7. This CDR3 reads CAWSGRLAATDTQYF. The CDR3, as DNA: TGTGCCTGGAGTGGGAGACTAGCCGCGACAGATACGCAGTATTTT.

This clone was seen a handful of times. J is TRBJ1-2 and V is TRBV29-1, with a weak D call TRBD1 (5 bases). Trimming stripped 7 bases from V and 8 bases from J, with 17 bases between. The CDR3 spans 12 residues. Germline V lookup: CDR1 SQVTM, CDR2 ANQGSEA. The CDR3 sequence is CSARRAPGGYTF. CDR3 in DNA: TGCAGCGCTCGACGGGCACCAGGGGGCTACACCTTC.

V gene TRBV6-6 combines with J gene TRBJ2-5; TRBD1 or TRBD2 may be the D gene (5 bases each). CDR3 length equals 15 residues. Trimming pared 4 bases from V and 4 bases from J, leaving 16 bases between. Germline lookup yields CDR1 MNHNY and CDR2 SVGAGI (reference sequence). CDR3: CASSSMRGSRETQYF. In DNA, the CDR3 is TGTGCCAGCAGTTCGATGAGGGGCTCACGAGAGACCCAGTACTTC.

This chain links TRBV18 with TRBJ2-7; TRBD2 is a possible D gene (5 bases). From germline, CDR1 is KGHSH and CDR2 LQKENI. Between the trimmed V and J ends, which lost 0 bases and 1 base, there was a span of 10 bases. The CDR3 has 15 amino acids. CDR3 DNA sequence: TGTGCCAGCTCACCACCGGGAGTAGAATCCTACGAGCAGTACTTC. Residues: CASSPPGVESYEQYF.